This T cell receptor beta chain was found in a study of blood T cell repertoires in COVID-19. Background on the study: The United States, Italy and Spain provided the acute and convalescent COVID-19 samples. Nucleic acid was either cDNA or gDNA, and it came from T cells, B-cell-depleted T cells, or PBMCs.

During active infection, Seattle patients enrolled and were then monitored through disease. In the original analysis: It was from reference gene primer amplification that nucleated cell counts were estimated. Libraries were prepared by immunoSEQ multiplex PCR; TCRdb keeps only in-frame clonotypes and omits some of them. Clone size and the V and J calls come from that table; the DNA yielded D and trimming. The data contain about 73,000 clones, roughly three quarters of them singletons. This CDR3 is 15 amino acids long. CDR1 is MNHEY and CDR2 is SVGAGI in the germline V gene. V was clipped by 2 bases and J by 4 bases; unmatched bases: 5.

This sequence was found in a man in his 70s with COVID-19, enrolled during active disease. The genes are TRBV6-5 and TRBJ2-7; 10 nucleotides match TRBD2. The sequenced sample consisted of peripheral blood. The CDR3 spells CASSYTGLAPYEQYF. The DNA for the CDR3 is TGTGCCAGCAGTTACACGGGACTAGCGCCGTACGAGCAGTACTTC.